This T cell receptor beta chain originates from a study of T cell responses to AZD1222 COVID-19 vaccine. Findings of the study overall: Vaccination with two AZD1222 doses was followed by a rise in Spike-specific TCR breadth and depth. Donors, mostly white British, included more females; clonal diversity was possibly underestimated. Across the whole spike, CD4 TCRs peaked at regions 160-218 and 743-854.

Remarks on this clone: As yet, its antigen is unknown.

From germline, CDR1 is ENHRY and CDR2 SYGVKD. The CDR3 is 15 amino acids. Germline trimming cut 4 bases from V and 6 bases from J; bases unmatched to any gene: 9. Assay: immunoSEQ multiplex PCR; the TCRdb copy retains only in-frame clones and omits some. The sample includes around 130,000 clones, around 91% of them seen just once. Sequencing used peripheral blood, obtained on day 0 of AZD1222 vaccination. The chain carries TRBV10-3 and TRBJ1-1; 9 bases align to TRBD1. The sequence came from an adult in good health. CDR3 region: CAISVPGTGRPEAFF. The CDR3 DNA reads as TGTGCCATCAGTGTCCCCGGGACAGGGCGGCCTGAAGCTTTCTTT.